One sample yielded the 25 T cell receptor beta chains listed below, sequenced in a study of blood T cell repertoires in COVID-19. Libraries were prepared by immunoSEQ multiplex PCR; TCRdb keeps only in-frame clonotypes and omits some of them. The sample gives more than 250,000 clones, approximately 85% of which show up once; roughly 2.3% is in the top ten. The specimen was PBMCs or T cells enriched from blood (not recorded which). Source of these receptors: a man in his thirties or forties who had recovered from COVID-19.

V is TRBV7-2 and J is TRBJ2-4; tentative D call: TRBD1 (5 bases). V was trimmed by 4 bases and J by 15 bases, leaving 16 bases between them. Per the germline V gene, CDR1 is SGHTA and CDR2 is FQGNSA. The CDR3 has 12 amino acids. Here the CDR3 reads CASSSDWGVWYF. The CDR3 nucleotides read TGTGCCAGCAGCTCAGACTGGGGCGTGTGGTACTTC.

This chain uses TRBV5-1 with TRBJ2-1; 10 bases are shared with TRBD1. From germline, CDR1 is SGHRS and CDR2 YFSETQ. This CDR3 region has 17 residues. After removal of 4 bases from V and 4 bases from J, the junction contained 11 bases not matched to a gene. Here the CDR3 reads CASSPRHTGQGYNEQFF. The CDR3 DNA reads as TGCGCCAGCAGCCCCCGGCACACGGGACAGGGGTACAATGAGCAGTTCTTC. Filled out from reference TRBV5-1 and TRBJ2-1, the complete variable domain reads KAGVTQTPRYLIKTRGQQVTLSCSPISGHRSVSWYQQTPGQGLQFLFEYFSETQRNKGNFPGRFSGRQFSNSRSEMNVSTLELGDSALYLCASSPRHTGQGYNEQFFGPGTRLTVL.

This clone was detected only once. The chain employs TRBV27 and TRBJ2-5; a weak D match, TRBD2 (5 bases). The CDR3 is made up of 14 amino acids. V lost 6 bases and J 1 base, leaving 12 bases between the germline ends. Germline V gene lookup returns CDR1 MNHEY and CDR2 SMNVEV (reference sequence). CDR3 region: CASSPGLLQETQYF. The CDR3 region has the DNA TGTGCCAGCAGCCCAGGACTTCTCCAAGAGACCCAGTACTTC.

The V call is TRBV27, the J call TRBJ2-7, with TRBD2 identical over 12 bases. V was pared by 5 bases and J by 5 bases, with 7 bases of the junction left unmatched. There are 15 residues in the CDR3. Germline CDR1 is MNHEY and CDR2 is SMNVEV (reference sequence). CDR3 sequence reads: CASSVLAGGGDEQYF. The CDR3 DNA reads as TGTGCCAGCAGTGTACTAGCGGGGGGCGGAGACGAGCAGTACTTC.

The V call is TRBV5-5, the J call TRBJ2-3; 9 bases align to TRBD2. V lost 1 base to trimming and J lost 4 bases; unmatched junction nucleotides: 10. The CDR3 length is 17 residues. The germline V gene has CDR1 SGHKS and CDR2 YYEKEE (reference sequence). Here the CDR3 DNA reads TGTGCCAGCAGCTTGACTGGCGGGGGGGCCGGGCCAGATACGCAGTATTTT. It yields the protein CASSLTGGGAGPDTQYF.

Here the CDR3 reads CASSFLTGLGEETQYF. The CDR3 bases are TGTGCCAGCAGCTTTTTAACAGGGTTGGGAGAAGAGACCCAGTACTTC. The chain has TRBV5-4 and TRBJ2-5, with a weak D call TRBD1 (6 bases). The CDR3 is 16 residues long. V lost 2 bases to trimming and J lost 3 bases, with 17 bases between them. Germline CDR1 is SGHNT and CDR2 is YYREEE (reference sequence).

V and J are TRBV7-3 and TRBJ2-3, with D possibly matching TRBD1 (5 bases). Germline CDR1 and CDR2: SGHTA and FQGTGA. There are 16 residues in the CDR3. The V and J ends lost 1 base and 1 base respectively, with 12 bases between them. The CDR3 DNA sequence: TGTGCCAGCAGCTTAAGTGGGGTCAGGGGCACAGATACGCAGTATTTT. This encodes CASSLSGVRGTDTQYF.

The V and J genes are TRBV24-1 and TRBJ1-1; D is undetermined. This CDR3 comprises 13 residues. Deletions cut 4 bases from V and 0 bases from J, with 5 bases between. The germline CDR1 and CDR2 sequences are KGHDR and SFDVKD. The CDR3 coding sequence is TGTGCCACCAGTGACAGTTTGAACACTGAAGCTTTCTTT. This codes for CATSDSLNTEAFF.

V and J are TRBV5-5 and TRBJ1-1; TRBD1 matches at 8 bases. J lost 6 bases, V lost 2 bases, and 9 bases had no gene match. The CDR3 runs to 15 residues. Germline V CDR1 and CDR2: SGHKS, YYEKEE (reference sequence). In DNA form, the CDR3 reads TGTGCCAGCAGCTTCACCTCAGGGGGCGGGTCTGAAGCTTTCTTT. Translation gives CASSFTSGGGSEAFF. Supplemented by reference TRBV5-5 and TRBJ1-1, the full variable domain reads DAGVTQSPTHLIKTRGQQVTLRCSPISGHKSVSWYQQVLGQGPQFIFQYYEKEERGRGNFPDRFSARQFPNYSSELNVNALLLGDSALYLCASSFTSGGGSEAFFGQGTRLTVV.

For the CDR3, the DNA is TGCGCCAGCAGATTTGTCTCCTCCGGACAGACGCTGAACAATGAGCAGTTCTTC. As protein: CASRFVSSGQTLNNEQFF. The V call is TRBV5-1, the J call TRBJ2-1; D possibly corresponds to TRBD1 (6 bases). V was trimmed by 5 bases and J by 5 bases, leaving 26 bases between them. Germline values: CDR1 SGHRS, CDR2 YFSETQ. This CDR3 spans 18 amino acids.

This clone was seen a handful of times. This rearrangement joins TRBV27 to TRBJ1-5; D unresolved. CDR1 and CDR2 (germline): MNHEY, SMNVEV (reference sequence). Trimming took off 6 bases at V and 5 bases at J, with 11 bases between the two ends. The CDR3 runs to 13 residues. CDR3 sequence reads: CASSVGGHQPQHF. CDR3 DNA: TGTGCCAGCAGCGTCGGTGGGCATCAGCCCCAGCATTTT.

The V gene is TRBV11-2, the J gene TRBJ2-1; TRBD1 matches at 8 bases. In germline, CDR1 is SGHAT, CDR2 FQNNGV. The CDR3 is 16 residues long. The V gene end was trimmed by 4 bases and the J gene end by 0 bases; junction bases not matched to a gene: 5. The chain's CDR3 is CASSWETGVSYNEQFF. The CDR3 bases are TGTGCCAGCAGCTGGGAGACAGGGGTCTCCTACAATGAGCAGTTCTTC.

The gene calls are TRBV10-3 and TRBJ2-2; 9 bases align to TRBD2. The CDR3 consists of 16 residues. The V gene end was trimmed by 5 bases and the J gene end by 0 bases; junction bases not matched to a gene: 4. In germline, CDR1 is ENHRY, CDR2 SYGVKD. The CDR3 nucleotides read TGTGCCATCAGTAGCGGGGGGCCGGCGAACACCGGGGAGCTGTTTTTT. It is translated as CAISSGGPANTGELFF.

The rearrangement links TRBV10-3 to TRBJ1-4, with 8 nucleotides matching TRBD1. CDR1 is ENHRY, CDR2 SYGVKD, per germline. V shed 4 bases, J shed 7 bases, and the junction held 2 bases outside the gene matches. The CDR3 consists of 13 residues. The CDR3 DNA sequence: TGTGCCATCAGTGTGGGGACAGGTGAAAAACTGTTTTTT. It codes for CAISVGTGEKLFF.

The chain has TRBV11-2 and TRBJ2-7, with 7 bases lining up with TRBD1. V was pared by 5 bases and J by 4 bases, with 2 bases of the junction left unmatched. This CDR3 has 12 residues. The germline CDR1 and CDR2 sequences are SGHAT and FQNNGV. CDR3 protein: CASSPGGYEQYF. The CDR3 nucleotides are TGTGCCAGCAGCCCAGGGGGTTACGAGCAGTACTTC.

The J gene is TRBJ1-4, the V gene TRBV18, with no clear D. This CDR3 is built from 12 residues. V lost 4 bases to trimming and J lost 11 bases, with 11 bases between them. Germline CDR1 and CDR2: KGHSH and LQKENI. CDR3 amino acids: CASSLSTGKLFF. The CDR3 DNA is TGTGCCAGCTCACTGTCTACCGGGAAACTGTTTTTT.

CDR3 nucleotide sequence: TGTGCCACATCCCCCGGGGTGAGGAATTCACCCCTCCACTTT. Residues: CATSPGVRNSPLHF. The rearrangement joins TRBV10-3 to TRBJ1-6; D uncertain. The germline gives CDR1 ENHRY, CDR2 SYGVKD. CDR3 length equals 14 residues. Trimming removed 10 bases at V and 7 bases at J, with 17 bases between.

The chain recombines TRBV7-2 with TRBJ2-2; 10 bases are shared with TRBD1. The V and J ends lost 0 bases and 9 bases, in that order; junction bases with no gene match: 4. Germline-derived CDR1 and CDR2 are SGHTA and FQGNSA. This CDR3 has 15 residues. The CDR3 sequence: CASSLAGGQGRELFF. CDR3 in DNA: TGTGCCAGCAGCTTAGCGGGGGGACAGGGGCGGGAGCTGTTTTTT.

The CDR3 here is CASSHGGDTIYF. CDR3 nucleotide sequence: TGTGCCAGCAGTCATGGGGGGGACACCATATATTTT. The chain has TRBV12-3 or TRBV12-4 and TRBJ1-3; TRBD1 might be the D (5 bases). V was shortened by 5 bases and J by 8 bases, with 10 bases between the two germline ends. The CDR3 totals 12 residues.

V is TRBV2 and J is TRBJ1-2; 7 positions agree with TRBD1. The CDR3 runs 15 residues. CDR1 and CDR2 (germline): SNHLY, FYNNEI. V was clipped by 6 bases and J by 4 bases; unmatched bases: 11. The CDR3 loop reads CASRGKQGLGYGYTF. The CDR3 nucleotides are TGTGCCAGCAGGGGGAAACAGGGGTTAGGCTATGGCTACACCTTC.

V is TRBV9 and J is TRBJ1-3; D is undetermined. V was clipped by 4 bases and J by 0 bases, with 14 bases between them. Germline loops: CDR1 SGDLS, CDR2 YYNGEE. This CDR3 has 16 residues. The CDR3 loop reads CASSPPGSDSGNTIYF. CDR3 coding DNA: TGTGCCAGCAGCCCCCCCGGGTCGGACTCTGGAAACACCATATATTTT.

This clone was counted between two and nine times. The J gene is TRBJ1-5, the V gene TRBV11-2; no definite D call. The CDR3 extends over 15 amino acids. V lost 3 bases and J lost 2, with 11 bases in between. Per the germline V gene, CDR1 is SGHAT and CDR2 is FQNNGV. The CDR3 sequence: CASSFAADGNQPQHF. The CDR3 DNA reads as TGTGCCAGCAGCTTTGCGGCGGATGGCAATCAGCCCCAGCATTTT.

The sample holds one count of this clone. This sequence joins TRBV20-1 and TRBJ1-2, with D perhaps TRBD1 (5 bases). V lost 3 bases and J 6 bases, leaving 11 bases between the germline ends. Germline V CDR1 and CDR2: DFQATT, SNEGSKA (reference sequence). This CDR3 has 12 amino acids. CDR3 nucleotide sequence: TGCAGTGCTAGTCGTGGGGGGGATGGCTACACCTTC. It yields the protein CSASRGGDGYTF.

The chain recombines TRBV29-1 with TRBJ1-2; 8 nucleotides match TRBD1. The germline V gene encodes CDR1 SQVTM and CDR2 ANQGSEA. CDR3 size: 13 residues. The ends lost 4 bases at V and 7 bases at J; junction bases unmatched: 8. This CDR3 is CSVGPDREGGYTF. The DNA of the CDR3 is TGCAGCGTTGGACCGGACAGGGAAGGTGGCTACACCTTC.

The V gene is TRBV7-3, the J gene TRBJ2-7; the match to TRBD1 covers 7 bases. The CDR3 covers 17 residues. Trimming took 4 bases from V and 0 from J; bases not matched to a gene: 12. Looked up from germline, CDR1 is SGHTA and CDR2 is FQGTGA. The CDR3 DNA sequence: TGTGCCAGCAGCTCCCCCCCCCAGACAGGGAGCTCCTACGAGCAGTACTTC. Protein product: CASSSPPQTGSSYEQYF.